This T cell receptor beta chain is drawn from a study of T cells after yellow fever vaccination. Study conclusions and caveats: Among all clonotypes, a small share was observed in both CD4 and CD8 compartments. The secondary response was weaker but peaked faster, day 5 versus 15.

Germline V CDR1 and CDR2: MNHEY, SVGAGI. The ends were cut back, 0 bases at V and 6 bases at J, with 9 bases in the middle. The CDR3 consists of 14 residues. Worth noting for this clonotype: Its antigen is not identified.

TCRdb re-derived calls from the 5' RACE reads in MiXCR, one entry per CDR3 protein. The sample lists a few hundred thousand distinct CDR3 sequences; over 5% were seen once. The receptor comes from a man under 40 who received the YFV17D yellow fever vaccine. The rearrangement uses TRBV6-5 and TRBJ2-1, with D perhaps being TRBD1 or TRBD2 (5 bases each). Sequenced here: PBMCs, sampled 5 days after the yellow fever booster vaccination. The CDR3 DNA sequence: TGTGCCAGCAGTTACTCTCCGGGGCTCAATGAGCAGTTCTTC. It is translated as CASSYSPGLNEQFF.